This TCR beta chain was retrieved from a study of cytomegalovirus exposure and HLA in healthy donors. Regarding the study as a whole: According to a later analysis, donors in an Asian-associated ancestry cluster reportedly had fewer N-insertions than the approximately 720-donor mean. Across donors, presence/absence analyses took sequencing depth to be roughly uniform.

Regarding this clone: Its antigen is not known.

This PCR relied on a set of 60 Vbeta primers and 13 Jbeta primers. Libraries were prepared by immunoSEQ multiplex PCR; TCRdb keeps only in-frame clonotypes and omits some of them. Of fewer than 200,000 clones listed, more than 70% are singletons. The clonotype was recovered from a male donor in good health and CMV-seronegative. The material sequenced was PBMCs.

CDR3 in amino acids: CASSITYEQYF. The CDR3 region has the DNA TGTGCCAGCAGCATCACCTACGAGCAGTACTTC. The gene calls are TRBV5-8 and TRBJ2-7; no clear D. The V end lost 4 bases, the J end lost 2 bases, and 4 bases lay between the germline ends. Germline CDR1 SGHTS, CDR2 YDEGEE. There are 11 residues in the CDR3.